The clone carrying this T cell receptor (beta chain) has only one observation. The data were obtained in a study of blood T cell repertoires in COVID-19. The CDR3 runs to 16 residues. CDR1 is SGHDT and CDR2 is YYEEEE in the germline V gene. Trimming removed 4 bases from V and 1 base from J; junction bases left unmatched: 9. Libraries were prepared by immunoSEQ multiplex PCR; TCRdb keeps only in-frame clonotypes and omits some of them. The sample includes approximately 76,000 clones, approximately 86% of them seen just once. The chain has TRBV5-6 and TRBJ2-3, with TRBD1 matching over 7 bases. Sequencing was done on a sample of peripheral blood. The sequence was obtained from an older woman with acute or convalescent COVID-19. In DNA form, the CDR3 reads TGTGCCAGCAGCCCGTGGACAGGTAGGGGCACAGATACGCAGTATTTT. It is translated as CASSPWTGRGTDTQYF.